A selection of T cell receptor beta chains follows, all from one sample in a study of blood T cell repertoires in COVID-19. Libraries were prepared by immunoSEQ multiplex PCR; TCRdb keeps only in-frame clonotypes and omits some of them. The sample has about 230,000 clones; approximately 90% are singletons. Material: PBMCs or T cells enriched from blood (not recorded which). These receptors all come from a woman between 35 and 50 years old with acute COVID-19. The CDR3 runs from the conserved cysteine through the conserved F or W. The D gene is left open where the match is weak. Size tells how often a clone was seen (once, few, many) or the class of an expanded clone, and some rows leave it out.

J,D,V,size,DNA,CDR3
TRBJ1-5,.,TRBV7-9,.,TGTGCCAGCAGCTTATTTCGAGGAGCAGGGGCTGGCAATCAGCCCCAGCATTTT,CASSLFRGAGAGNQPQHF
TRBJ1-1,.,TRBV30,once,TGTGCCTGGAGTGTACGCGGGGGCAATGAAGCTTTCTTT,CAWSVRGGNEAFF
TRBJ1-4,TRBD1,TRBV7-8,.,TGTGCCAGCAGCTTGCAGGGGGCTGGGGGTGAAAAACTGTTTTTT,CASSLQGAGGEKLFF
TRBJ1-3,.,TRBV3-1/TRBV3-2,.,TGTGCCAGCACCCACGGGGGAGGCGGAAACACCATATATTTT,CASTHGGGGNTIYF
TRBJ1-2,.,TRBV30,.,TGTGCCTGGAGTGGCGGGGCCAGGGCCTACTATGGCTACACCTTC,CAWSGGARAYYGYTF
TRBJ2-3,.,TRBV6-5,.,TGTGCCAGCAGACAAATAGGGGTGGGTACGCAGTATTTT,CASRQIGVGTQYF
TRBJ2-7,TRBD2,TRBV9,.,TGTGCCAGCAGCGTAGGGGCTAGCGGTTACGAGCAGTACTTC,CASSVGASGYEQYF
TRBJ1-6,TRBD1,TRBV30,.,TGTGCCTGGAGACAGGGGATGGATAATTCACCCCTCCACTTT,CAWRQGMDNSPLHF
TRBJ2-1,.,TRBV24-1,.,TGTGCCACCAGTGATTTCCCCCGAGGGTCCTACAATGAGCAGTTCTTC,CATSDFPRGSYNEQFF
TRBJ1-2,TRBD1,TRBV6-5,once,TGTGCCAGCAGTTCAGGGACAGGGGGGGACTATGGCTACACCTTC,CASSSGTGGDYGYTF
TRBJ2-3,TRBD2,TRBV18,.,TGTGCCAGCTCACCTAGCGGGGGGGCCAGAGATACGCAGTATTTT,CASSPSGGARDTQYF
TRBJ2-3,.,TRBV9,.,TGTGCCAGCAGCGTGGGGGCGCACCTCGGGGATACGCAGTATTTT,CASSVGAHLGDTQYF
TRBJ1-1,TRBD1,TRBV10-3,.,TGTGCCATCAGTGAGGGAGGGGGCAATACTGAAGCTTTCTTT,CAISEGGGNTEAFF
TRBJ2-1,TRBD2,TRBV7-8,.,TGTGCCAGCAGCGCCCAGACTAGCGCGTACAATGAGCAGTTCTTC,CASSAQTSAYNEQFF
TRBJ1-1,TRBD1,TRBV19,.,TGTGCCAGTAGTATATACAGGGGCACTGAAGCTTTCTTT,CASSIYRGTEAFF
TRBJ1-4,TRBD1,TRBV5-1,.,TGCGCCAGCAGCCCGGGACAGGGTAATGAAAAACTGTTTTTT,CASSPGQGNEKLFF
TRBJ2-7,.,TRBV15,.,TGTGCCACCAGCAGAGACAGGGCGAGAAACGAGCAGTACTTC,CATSRDRARNEQYF
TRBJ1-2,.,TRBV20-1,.,TGCAGTCACAACCCGGGGGACGGCTACACCTTC,CSHNPGDGYTF
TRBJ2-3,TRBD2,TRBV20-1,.,TGCAGTGCTAGTTCCCCTAGCGGGAACACAGATACGCAGTATTTT,CSASSPSGNTDTQYF
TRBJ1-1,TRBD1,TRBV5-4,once,TGTGCCAGCAGCGGAGGACAGGGTGGCACTGAAGCTTTCTTT,CASSGGQGGTEAFF
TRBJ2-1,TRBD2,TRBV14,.,TGTGCCAGCAGCCGACTAGCCCGAAATGAGCAGTTCTTC,CASSRLARNEQFF
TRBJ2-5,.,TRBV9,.,TGTGCCAGCAGCGTAGCTAACCGGGGGGCGACCCAGTACTTC,CASSVANRGATQYF
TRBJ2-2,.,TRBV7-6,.,TGTGCCAGCAGCCCAGTGGGGCGGAACACCGGGGAGCTGTTTTTT,CASSPVGRNTGELFF
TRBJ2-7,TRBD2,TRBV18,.,TGTGCCAGCTCACCATCTAGCGGGGGGACAAACGAGCAGTACTTC,CASSPSSGGTNEQYF
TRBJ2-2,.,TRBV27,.,TGTGCCAGCACGGTCGAAGCAGGGATCCGGACCGGGGAGCTGTTTTTT,CASTVEAGIRTGELFF
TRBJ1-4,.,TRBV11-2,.,TGTGCCAGCAGCCCCCCGGGAAGAGTAGGGAGTGAAAAACTGTTTTTT,CASSPPGRVGSEKLFF
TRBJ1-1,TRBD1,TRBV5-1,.,TGCGCCAGCAGCTTCGCAGGGGGCTGGTCTACTGAAGCTTTCTTT,CASSFAGGWSTEAFF
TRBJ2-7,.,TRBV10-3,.,TGTGCCATCAGTGCTTATTTCGAGACGGGTGAGCAGTACTTC,CAISAYFETGEQYF
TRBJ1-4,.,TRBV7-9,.,TGTGCCAGCAGCTTAGAGGGCGGACAATTAAAACTGTTTTTT,CASSLEGGQLKLFF
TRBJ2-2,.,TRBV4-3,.,TGCGCCAGCAGCCAAGCTGGACTAACCGGGGAGCTGTTTTTT,CASSQAGLTGELFF
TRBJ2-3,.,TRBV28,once,TGTGCCAGCACCCTCAACACGGGGACTAGCACAGATACGCAGTATTTT,CASTLNTGTSTDTQYF
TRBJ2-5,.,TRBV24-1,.,TGTGCCACCAGTGATCCTTCAACAGGGCTCCTTTGGGAGACCCAGTACTTC,CATSDPSTGLLWETQYF
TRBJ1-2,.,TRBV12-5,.,TGTGCTAGTGGTTTGGGGTTTGAGGGCTACACCTTC,CASGLGFEGYTF
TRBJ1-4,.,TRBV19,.,TGTGCCAGTAGCCTAGTAGCAACTAATGAAAAACTGTTTTTT,CASSLVATNEKLFF
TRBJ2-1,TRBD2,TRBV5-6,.,TGTGCCAGCAGCCCAGGGACTAGATTGGATAATGAGCAGTTCTTC,CASSPGTRLDNEQFF
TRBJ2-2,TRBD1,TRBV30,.,TGTGCCTGGAGTGTACTGACAGGGGAGGTCGGGGAGCTGTTTTTT,CAWSVLTGEVGELFF
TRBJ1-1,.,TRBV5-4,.,TGTGCCAGCAGCCTTGACGGGGTCACTGAAGCTTTCTTT,CASSLDGVTEAFF